Detailed here is one T cell receptor (beta chain). Its cognate antigen is unknown. The CDR3 runs to 15 residues. V was pared by 0 bases and J by 4 bases, with 13 bases between. From germline, CDR1 is SGHRS and CDR2 YFSETQ. The source of the sample is a study of T-cell reconstitution after alpha-beta-depleted transplantation in children. Preparing the TCRbeta library involved the use of unique molecular identifiers. TCRdb independently ran MiXCR on the PCR reads; one entry per CDR3 protein. Of 440,000 or so distinct CDR3 sequences listed, approximately 42% are singletons. General study results and limits: The study traced high day-60 TCRbeta diversity in some patients to surviving recipient T cells and thymic progenitors. T cells produced anew were the main source of T-cell counts and diversity one year after transplant. Several hundred expanded graft clones reportedly gave rise to the alpha-beta T cells present about two months after transplant.

This specimen consisted of PBMCs, obtained before TCRalphabeta/CD19-depleted stem cell transplant. The TCR sequence derives from a girl aged 2-10 years with aplastic anemia, due to receive a stem cell transplant. The rearrangement uses TRBV5-1 and TRBJ1-1; D not certain. CDR3 in amino acids: CASSLGAGGSTEAFF. The CDR3 DNA is TGCGCCAGCAGCTTGGGGGCGGGCGGCTCCACTGAAGCTTTCTTT.